This T cell receptor beta chain stems from a study of T cells in Graves' hyperthyroidism and ophthalmopathy. Clinical symptoms, serum thyroxine and TRAb, thyroid ultrasound and orbital computed tomography were used for the diagnoses. Amplified TCR beta CDR3 regions came from RNA transcripts. Initially, a first-round RT-PCR of the TCR CDR3 employed the HTBI primer set. From the multiplex PCR reads, TCRdb called clonotypes with MiXCR, one entry per CDR3 protein. This sample has 250,000 to 300,000 distinct CDR3 sequences, with about an eighth found just once. V was pared by 5 bases and J by 3 bases, with 16 bases between. Germline values: CDR1 LNHDA, CDR2 SQIVND (reference sequence). This CDR3 has 15 residues.

The genes are TRBV19 and TRBJ2-5; D remains unclear. The receptor was derived from a woman between 25 and 40 years old with Graves' hyperthyroidism that later progressed to Graves' ophthalmopathy. The sample comprised blood. CDR3 sequence: CASSSTGVGEETQYF. The DNA for the CDR3 is TGTGCCAGTAGTTCAACTGGGGTTGGGGAAGAGACCCAGTACTTC.